This TCR beta chain emerged from a study of blood T cell repertoires in COVID-19. Study information: Acute and convalescent COVID-19 samples came from the United States, Italy and Spain. PBMCs, B-cell-depleted T cells, or T cells provided the cDNA or gDNA that made up the material.

Source study methods: Amplification of reference gene primers provided the estimated nucleated cell counts. Sequencing was performed with immunoSEQ multiplex PCR; in TCRdb, only in-frame clones are kept and a portion is missing. D and trimming were read from the DNA, whereas the V and J calls and clone size are those reported in that table. The sample has 66,000 or so clones, around 80% seen once. Trimming removed 3 bases from V and 2 bases from J, with 11 bases in between. The CDR3 runs 15 residues. Per germline, CDR1 LNHDA and CDR2 SQIVND (reference sequence). The sample holds a few counts of this clone.

This chain uses TRBV19 with TRBJ1-5; no clear D. Sequencing used peripheral blood. The origin of this receptor is a human donor in a cohort sampled during active COVID-19. In nucleotides, the CDR3 is TGTGCCAGTAGTATGGTTCCCCGGGGCAATCAGCCCCAGCATTTT. Translated, it gives CASSMVPRGNQPQHF. Complete variable domain (other parts from reference TRBV19 and TRBJ1-5): DGGITQSPKYLFRKEGQNVTLSCEQNLNHDAMYWYRQDPGQGLRLIYYSQIVNDFQKGDIAEGYSVSREKKESFPLTVTSAQKNPTAFYLCASSMVPRGNQPQHFGDGTRLSIL.